This TCR beta chain was captured by sequencing in a study of blood T cell repertoires in COVID-19. Looking at the study overall: From the United States, Italy and Spain came samples of acute and convalescent COVID-19. T cells, B-cell-depleted T cells, or PBMCs provided the cDNA or gDNA that served as material.

Under the authors' procedure: Amplified reference gene primers provided the basis for estimating nucleated cell counts. Measured with immunoSEQ multiplex PCR; TCRdb has only the in-frame clones, and not every one. V and J calls and clone size are copied from that table; D and trimming were computed from the DNA. The table includes 200,000 to 300,000 clones, approximately 78% detected once. The CDR3 is made up of 13 amino acids. V lost 5 bases, J lost 4 bases, and 6 bases lay in between. In germline, CDR1 is SGHDN, CDR2 FVKESK. The count of this clone is one. V gene TRBV14 combines with J gene TRBJ1-6, with D tentatively TRBD1 (6 bases). Material: peripheral blood. The TCR sequence derives from a woman in her sixties with active or convalescent COVID-19. Here the CDR3 DNA reads TGTGCCAGCAGCGACAGGTATAATTCACCCCTCCACTTT. It encodes CASSDRYNSPLHF.